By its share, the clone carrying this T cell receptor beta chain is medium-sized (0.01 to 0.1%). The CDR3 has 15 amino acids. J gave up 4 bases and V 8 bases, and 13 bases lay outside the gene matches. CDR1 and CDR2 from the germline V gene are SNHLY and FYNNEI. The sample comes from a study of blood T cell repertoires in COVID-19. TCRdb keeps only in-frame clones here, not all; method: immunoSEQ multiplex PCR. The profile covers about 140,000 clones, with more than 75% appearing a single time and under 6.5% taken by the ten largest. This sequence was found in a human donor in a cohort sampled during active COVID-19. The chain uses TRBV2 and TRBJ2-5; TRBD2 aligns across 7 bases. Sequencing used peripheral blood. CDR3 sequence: CASRTGGTTGETQYF. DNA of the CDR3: TGTGCCAGCCGTACTGGAGGGACTACCGGAGAGACCCAGTACTTC. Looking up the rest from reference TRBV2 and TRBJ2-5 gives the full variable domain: EPEVTQTPSHQVTQMGQEVILRCVPISNHLYFYWYRQILGQKVEFLVSFYNNEISEKSEIFDDQFSVERPDGSNFTLKIRSTKLEDSAMYFCASRTGGTTGETQYFGPGTRLLVL.